This TCR beta chain was sequenced during a study of T-cell reconstitution after alpha-beta-depleted transplantation in children. General study findings and limits: The authors attributed T-cell counts and diversity one year after transplant mostly to newly produced T cells.

As it was prepared, the TCRbeta library received unique molecular identifiers. MiXCR, applied by TCRdb to the PCR reads, yields one record per CDR3 protein. Of about 900,000 distinct CDR3 sequences in the sample, about 29% were seen once. This clonotype was counted only a few times. Antigen unknown. This CDR3 comprises 13 residues. V dropped 3 bases and J dropped 1 base, with 7 bases sitting between them. Germline loops: CDR1 SGDLS, CDR2 YYNGEE. This TCR was recovered from a boy in the first two years of life who had a stem cell transplant for SCID, so the T cells may come from the graft donor. Sequencing was performed on PBMCs, mostly from graft donor cells, taken 360 days after TCRalphabeta/CD19-depleted stem cell transplant. This sequence joins TRBV9 and TRBJ2-5; a weak D match, TRBD2 (5 bases). The CDR3 DNA sequence: TGTGCCAGCAGCGCGGGGTTCCAAGAGACCCAGTACTTC. Encoded protein: CASSAGFQETQYF.